These 19 T cell receptor beta chains were all obtained from the same sample, sequenced in a study of blood T cell repertoires in COVID-19. Profiling relied on immunoSEQ multiplex PCR, and the TCRdb table lists in-frame clones only, not all of them. The sample has some 150,000 clones; 86% are singletons. Sequencing was done on a sample of PBMCs or T cells enriched from blood (not recorded which). These receptors came from a man over 45 who had recovered from COVID-19.

The chain is built from TRBV30 and TRBJ2-1; tentative D call: TRBD2 (6 bases). Looked up from germline, CDR1 is GTSNPN and CDR2 is SVGIG (reference sequence). V lost 0 bases to trimming and J lost 6 bases, with 9 bases between them. CDR3 size: 13 residues. The CDR3 bases are TGTGCCTGGAGTGTCGGGGGAAGCAATGAGCAGTTCTTC. It is translated as CAWSVGGSNEQFF.

The V call is TRBV7-9, the J call TRBJ1-2; 11 nucleotides align to TRBD1. The CDR3 totals 14 residues. The V segment lost 5 bases and the J segment 7 bases; nucleotides outside the gene matches: 6. Germline assignment: CDR1 SEHNR and CDR2 FQNEAQ (reference sequence). In DNA form, the CDR3 reads TGTGCCAGCAGCCAAGGACAGGGGGCACGTGGCTACACCTTC. Translation: CASSQGQGARGYTF.

The chain links TRBV18 to TRBJ1-5; D call uncertain. V shed 2 bases and J shed 2 bases, with 7 bases lying between them. In germline, CDR1 is KGHSH, CDR2 LQKENI. This CDR3 spans 14 amino acids. CDR3 sequence (DNA): TGTGCCAGCTCACCAGGTACGGGCAATCAGCCCCAGCATTTT. This translates into CASSPGTGNQPQHF.

The genes are TRBV5-1 and TRBJ2-5; 8 positions match TRBD1. This CDR3 is 15 amino acids long. V was clipped by 3 bases and J by 7 bases; unmatched bases: 11. Germline assignment: CDR1 SGHRS and CDR2 YFSETQ. The CDR3 coding sequence is TGCGCCAGCAGCTCCGGGACAGGTCAAAAGGCGACCCAGTACTTC. This translates into CASSSGTGQKATQYF.

The chain employs TRBV5-1 and TRBJ2-7; 8 positions match TRBD2. V was clipped by 4 bases and J by 6 bases; unmatched bases: 15. This CDR3 is built from 16 residues. Germline V CDR1 and CDR2: SGHRS, YFSETQ. CDR3 nucleotide sequence: TGCGCCAGCAGCGAACCGGGACTAGGGACCCTCGGCGAGCAGTACTTC. Translating it yields CASSEPGLGTLGEQYF.

The V and J genes are TRBV20-1 and TRBJ2-7, with D possibly matching TRBD1 (5 bases). The CDR3 has 11 amino acids. Trimming took 3 bases from V and 6 from J, leaving 9 bases between them. CDR1 and CDR2 (germline): DFQATT, SNEGSKA (reference sequence). The CDR3 sequence: CSASLRAEQYF. CDR3 DNA sequence: TGCAGTGCTAGCCTCAGGGCCGAGCAGTACTTC.

CDR3 amino acids: CAWRGPLLGRGYTF. CDR3 DNA: TGTGCCTGGAGGGGGCCTCTTTTAGGCCGAGGCTACACCTTC. The V gene is TRBV30, the J gene TRBJ1-2; a possible D gene is TRBD1 (5 bases). Germline V CDR1 and CDR2: GTSNPN, SVGIG (reference sequence). The CDR3 sequence is 14 residues long. Trimming took 3 bases from V and 8 from J, leaving 19 bases between them.

The chain carries TRBV5-1 and TRBJ2-3; tentative D call: TRBD2 (6 bases). Per germline, CDR1 SGHRS and CDR2 YFSETQ. The length of the CDR3 is 16 residues. V was cut by 6 bases and J by 2 bases, with 19 bases left in between. CDR3 in DNA: TGCGCCAGCACCCTCGGGCGGGACGCTTCCACAGATACGCAGTATTTT. Amino acids: CASTLGRDASTDTQYF.

The chain couples TRBV24-1 to TRBJ1-1; 8 bases fit TRBD1. The CDR3 covers 15 residues. Germline assignment: CDR1 KGHDR and CDR2 SFDVKD. V gave up 4 bases and J gave up 6 bases; unmatched junction bases: 9. This chain's CDR3 is CATSDSKTGVAEAFF. The DNA for the CDR3 is TGTGCCACCAGTGACTCTAAGACAGGGGTGGCTGAAGCTTTCTTT.

The chain is built from TRBV30 and TRBJ1-3; no clear D. With 3 bases removed from V and 0 bases from J, the gap between germline ends came to 9 bases. Germline V lookup: CDR1 GTSNPN, CDR2 SVGIG (reference sequence). The CDR3 loop spans 14 amino acids. The CDR3, as DNA: TGTGCCTGGAGATGGACTACCTCTGGAAACACCATATATTTT. Protein sequence: CAWRWTTSGNTIYF.

The chain is built from TRBV7-3 and TRBJ1-2, with TRBD1 identical over 9 bases. V gave up 2 bases and J gave up 8 bases; unmatched junction bases: 12. The CDR3 contains 16 residues. From germline, CDR1 is SGHTA and CDR2 FQGTGA. CDR3 DNA sequence: TGTGCCAGCAGCTTACCGGGACAGGGTGGAAGAGGGGGCTACACCTTC. Its translation is CASSLPGQGGRGGYTF. Looking up the rest from reference TRBV7-3 and TRBJ1-2 gives the full variable domain: GAGVSQTPSNKVTEKGKYVELRCDPISGHTALYWYRQSLGQGPEFLIYFQGTGAADDSGLPNDRFFAVRPEGSVSTLKIQRTERGDSAVYLCASSLPGQGGRGGYTFGSGTRLTVV.

The rearrangement links TRBV11-2 to TRBJ2-1; D may be TRBD1 (6 bases). CDR1 SGHAT and CDR2 FQNNGV come from the germline V gene. The CDR3 spans 15 residues. V dropped 2 bases and J dropped 6 bases, with 14 bases sitting between them. CDR3 residues: CASSLQTQGFNEQFF. In nucleotides, the CDR3 is TGTGCCAGCAGCTTACAAACACAGGGATTCAATGAGCAGTTCTTC.

The CDR3 loop is CASSWGGRQPQHF. The CDR3 region has the DNA TGTGCCAGCAGTTGGGGGGGCCGCCAGCCCCAGCATTTT. The rearrangement joins TRBV12-3 or TRBV12-4 to TRBJ1-5; possible D gene TRBD1, 6 bases. The CDR3 contains 13 residues. The germline V and J ends were trimmed by 4 bases and 7 bases, with 11 bases remaining between them.

Written as DNA, the CDR3 is TGTGCCAGCAGCCCGTGGACAGCGAATGAAAAACTGTTTTTT. Encoded protein: CASSPWTANEKLFF. The V call is TRBV7-2, the J call TRBJ1-4, with a possible D match to TRBD1 (6 bases). The germline V gene has CDR1 SGHTA and CDR2 FQGNSA. V was pared by 5 bases and J by 5 bases, with 12 bases between. The CDR3 contains 14 residues.

DNA of the CDR3: TGTGCCAGCAGCCTAAACTATGGCTACACCTTC. Residues: CASSLNYGYTF. The J gene is TRBJ1-2, the V gene TRBV2; D not certain. With 6 bases removed from V and 2 bases from J, the gap between germline ends came to 4 bases. The CDR3 sequence is 11 residues long. Germline V lookup: CDR1 SNHLY, CDR2 FYNNEI. The whole variable domain, remainder taken from reference TRBV2 and TRBJ1-2, is EPEVTQTPSHQVTQMGQEVILRCVPISNHLYFYWYRQILGQKVEFLVSFYNNEISEKSEIFDDQFSVERPDGSNFTLKIRSTKLEDSAMYFCASSLNYGYTFGSGTRLTVV.

This chain joins TRBV5-1 and TRBJ1-2; D not resolved. In germline, CDR1 is SGHRS, CDR2 YFSETQ. The CDR3 runs to 13 residues. Between the trimmed V and J ends, which lost 0 bases and 8 bases, there was a span of 11 bases. CDR3 amino acids: CASSLAGVPGYTF. CDR3 nucleotides: TGCGCCAGCAGCTTGGCGGGTGTTCCGGGCTACACCTTC.

The J gene is TRBJ2-5, the V gene TRBV28; 11 bases map to TRBD2. After removal of 8 bases from V and 1 base from J, the junction contained 12 bases not matched to a gene. CDR3 length: 17 residues. CDR1 and CDR2 from the germline V gene are MDHEN and SYDVKM. CDR3 residues: CASVRGRTSGSQETQYF. As DNA, the CDR3 is TGTGCCAGCGTTAGAGGGAGGACTAGCGGGTCCCAAGAGACCCAGTACTTC.

The rearrangement links TRBV7-2 to TRBJ2-2; no firm D call. V lost 3 bases and J 6 bases, leaving 8 bases between the germline ends. The CDR3 is 13 residues long. CDR1 and CDR2 from the germline V gene are SGHTA and FQGNSA. The CDR3 region is CASSFYLAGELFF. DNA of the CDR3: TGTGCCAGCAGCTTTTATCTTGCCGGGGAGCTGTTTTTT.

This clone was detected only once. This sequence joins TRBV5-1 and TRBJ1-1; 8 nucleotides align to TRBD1. The CDR3 loop spans 14 amino acids. V lost 0 bases, J lost 3 bases, and 1 base stayed unmatched. CDR1 is SGHRS, CDR2 YFSETQ, per germline. CDR3 DNA: TGCGCCAGCAGCTTGGTGGGACAGGACACTGAAGCTTTCTTT. Its protein is CASSLVGQDTEAFF.